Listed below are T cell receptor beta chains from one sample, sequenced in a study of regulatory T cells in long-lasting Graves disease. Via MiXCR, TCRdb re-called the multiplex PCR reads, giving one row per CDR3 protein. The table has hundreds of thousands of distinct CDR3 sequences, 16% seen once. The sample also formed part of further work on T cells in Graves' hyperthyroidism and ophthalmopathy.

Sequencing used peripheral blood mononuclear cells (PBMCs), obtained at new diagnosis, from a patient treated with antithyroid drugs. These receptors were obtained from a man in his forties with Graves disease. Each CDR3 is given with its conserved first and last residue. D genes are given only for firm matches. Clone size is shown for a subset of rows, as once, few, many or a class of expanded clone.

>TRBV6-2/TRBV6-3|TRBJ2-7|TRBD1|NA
CASRPHPGQDYEQYF
TGTGCCAGCAGACCTCATCCGGGACAGGACTACGAGCAGTACTTC
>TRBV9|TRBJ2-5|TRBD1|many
CASSVWAGGETQYF
TGTGCCAGCAGCGTATGGGCAGGGGGAGAGACCCAGTACTTC
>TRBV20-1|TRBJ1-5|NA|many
CSAREVGSNQPQHF
TGCAGTGCTAGAGAAGTGGGAAGCAATCAGCCCCAGCATTTT
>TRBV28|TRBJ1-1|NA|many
CASRRGLEAFF
TGTGCCAGCAGGCGGGGACTAGAAGCTTTCTTT
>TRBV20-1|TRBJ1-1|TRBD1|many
CSARQGAGTEAFF
TGCAGTGCTAGACAGGGGGCTGGGACTGAAGCTTTCTTT
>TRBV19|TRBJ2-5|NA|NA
CASSRDPEETQYF
TGTGCCAGTAGTAGGGACCCTGAAGAGACCCAGTACTTC
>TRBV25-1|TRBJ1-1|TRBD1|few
CASIEQGATEAFF
TGTGCCAGCATTGAACAGGGGGCGACTGAAGCTTTCTTT
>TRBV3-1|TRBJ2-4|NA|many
CASSQGRNIQYF
TGTGCCAGCAGCCAAGGCCGAAACATTCAGTACTTC
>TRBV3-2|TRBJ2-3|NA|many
CASSLTSGVATDTQYF
TGTGCCAGCAGCCTTACTAGCGGGGTTGCCACAGATACGCAGTATTTT
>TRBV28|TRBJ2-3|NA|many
CASSSGVTDTQYF
TGTGCCAGCAGTTCCGGGGTCACAGATACGCAGTATTTT
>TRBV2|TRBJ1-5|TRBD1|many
CASSMDRGYNQPQHF
TGTGCCAGCAGTATGGACAGGGGGTACAATCAGCCCCAGCATTTT